This T cell receptor beta chain was captured by sequencing in a study of CD8+ T cells in alopecia areata. Regarding the study as a whole: The study found higher clonality in lesional than normal scalp, especially in alopecia totalis/universalis.

Treatment indicated: oral pan-JAK inhibitor, 5-10 mg twice daily. As to this clone: The target antigen is unknown.

In each case, RNA was isolated and then reverse transcribed into cDNA as the sequencing template. Some clones are missing from TCRdb's copy, which holds only in-frame ones; the method was immunoSEQ multiplex PCR. The table shows about 74,000 clones, with approximately 29% occurring only once. Trimming left V 0 bases short and J 1 base short, with 13 bases between. Germline V gene lookup returns CDR1 LGHNA and CDR2 YNFKEQ. This CDR3 comprises 16 residues. This TCR came from a human donor with alopecia areata. The chain combines TRBV4-2 with TRBJ2-7; possible D gene TRBD1, 6 bases. The specimen comprised CD8+ T cells sorted from blood, sampled at week 4, from a patient treated with tofacitinib. CDR3: CASSQDSQGQSYEQYF. The CDR3 DNA sequence: TGTGCCAGCAGCCAAGATTCCCAGGGGCAGTCCTACGAGCAGTACTTC.